These 21 T cell receptor beta chains came from one sample sequenced in a study of spatial heterogeneity in lung cancer. Documented time point: blood at routine non-recurrence follow-up after resection. Unsorted whole RNA of tumor, nontumor lung or frozen PBMC was sequenced. TCRdb itself ran the 5' RACE reads through MiXCR, one entry per CDR3 protein. The table has under 30,000 distinct CDR3 sequences, 6% seen once. Specimen: PBMCs, collected at follow-up. The receptor set was obtained from a male donor with early-stage non-small cell lung cancer.

This clonotype occurred a few times. The chain joins TRBV4-1 to TRBJ2-6; 10 bases are shared with TRBD2. There are 19 residues in the CDR3. The germline V gene has CDR1 MGHRA and CDR2 YSYEKL. Losses at the gene ends were 0 bases for V and 2 bases for J; bases not matched to a gene: 7. The CDR3, as DNA: TGCGCCAGCAGCCAAGAAGCTAGCGGGAGAACAACTGGGGCCAACGTCCTGACTTTC. This sequence encodes CASSQEASGRTTGANVLTF.

The chain employs TRBV20-1 and TRBJ1-2; 7 positions agree with TRBD1. CDR3 size: 15 residues. V lost 5 bases and J lost 4; bases outside the gene matches: 13. CDR1 and CDR2 (germline): DFQATT, SNEGSKA (reference sequence). The CDR3 loop reads CSAGTWVRGIYGYTF. CDR3 nucleotide sequence: TGCAGTGCTGGAACGTGGGTCAGGGGGATCTATGGCTACACCTTC.

This chain joins TRBV6-5 and TRBJ2-2; no clear D. Trimming stripped 2 bases from V and 6 bases from J, with 13 bases between. Germline CDR1 MNHEY, CDR2 SVGAGI. The CDR3 has 15 residues. The CDR3 coding sequence is TGTGCCAGCAGTTACGGATACAGAAGACCCGGGGAGCTGTTTTTT. This sequence encodes CASSYGYRRPGELFF.

This clonotype has just a few counts. The chain joins TRBV12-3 or TRBV12-4 to TRBJ1-2, with 8 positions matching TRBD1. The CDR3 sequence is 13 residues long. J was trimmed by 7 bases and V by 7 bases; bases with no gene match: 8. CDR3 in DNA: TGTGCCAGCACCCTCGACAGGGGATTTGGCTACACCTTC. Translating it yields CASTLDRGFGYTF.

Many counts were recorded for this clonotype. This sequence joins TRBV5-1 and TRBJ2-2; D assignment may be TRBD1 or TRBD2 (6 bases each). CDR1 and CDR2 (germline): SGHRS, YFSETQ. The CDR3 is 16 amino acids. V lost 3 bases to trimming and J lost 0 bases, with 12 bases between them. The CDR3 region has the DNA TGCGCCAGCAGCTCGGGGGACACCTCGAACACCGGGGAGCTGTTTTTT. It encodes CASSSGDTSNTGELFF.

This clonotype was seen only a few times. This chain connects TRBV19 to TRBJ2-2; maybe TRBD1 (6 bases). Germline-derived CDR1 and CDR2 are LNHDA and SQIVND (reference sequence). V was shortened by 7 bases and J by 1 base, with 10 bases between the two germline ends. The CDR3 spans 14 residues. CDR3 sequence: CASKSGQNTGELFF. The DNA for the CDR3 is TGTGCCAGTAAATCGGGACAGAACACCGGGGAGCTGTTTTTT.

In this sample, this clonotype turned up many times. This chain links TRBV4-2 with TRBJ2-7; D possibly matches TRBD1 or TRBD2 (5 bases each). CDR1 is LGHNA, CDR2 YNFKEQ, per germline. V lost 0 bases and J 2 bases, leaving 14 bases between the germline ends. This CDR3 contains 16 residues. CDR3 protein: CASSQDKRDPPYEQYF. The CDR3, as DNA: TGTGCCAGCAGCCAAGATAAGAGGGACCCTCCCTACGAGCAGTACTTC.

This clonotype was seen ten or more times. The chain links TRBV21-1 to TRBJ1-2; the table gives TRBD1 as D, unverified against the DNA. TRBV21-1 is noted as a pseudogene. There are 15 residues in the CDR3. CDR3 sequence (DNA): TGTGCCAGCAGCAACGACCGGGACAGCGACTATGGCTACACCTTC. Its translation: CASSNDRDSDYGYTF.

At least ten counts were recorded for this clonotype. This rearrangement joins TRBV13 to TRBJ2-2; D uncertain. In germline, CDR1 is PRHDT, CDR2 FYEKMQ (reference sequence). The CDR3 loop spans 17 amino acids. The ends were cut back, 7 bases at V and 2 bases at J, with 20 bases in the middle. The CDR3 sequence: CASILRSRTINTGELFF. CDR3 in DNA: TGTGCCAGCATATTACGGTCACGAACCATTAACACCGGGGAGCTGTTTTTT.

This clonotype was seen ten or more times. The V and J genes are TRBV20-1 and TRBJ1-5; TRBD1 matches at 8 bases. There are 13 residues in the CDR3. Losses at the gene ends were 2 bases for V and 5 bases for J; bases not matched to a gene: 2. Germline-derived CDR1 and CDR2 are DFQATT and SNEGSKA (reference sequence). The CDR3, as DNA: TGCAGTGCTAGACAGGGGGCCGATCAGCCCCAGCATTTT. It is translated as CSARQGADQPQHF.

This clonotype was detected a few times. The rearrangement uses TRBV12-3 or TRBV12-4 and TRBJ2-5, with 15 nucleotides matching TRBD2. V trimming: 5 bases; J trimming: 0 bases; junction bases outside the gene matches: 7. The CDR3 has 18 amino acids. DNA for the CDR3: TGTGCCAGCAGTCCTACGGGACTAGCGGGGGGTTACCAAGAGACCCAGTACTTC. It specifies CASSPTGLAGGYQETQYF.

This clonotype was recorded many times. This rearrangement joins TRBV7-9 to TRBJ2-7, with 9 nucleotides matching TRBD2. This CDR3 spans 16 amino acids. J was trimmed by 5 bases and V by 1 base; bases with no gene match: 9. CDR1 SEHNR and CDR2 FQNEAQ come from the germline V gene (reference sequence). CDR3 region: CASSLDGGRAKDEQYV. The DNA for the CDR3 is TGTGCCAGCAGCTTAGATGGCGGGAGGGCCAAGGACGAGCAGTACGTC.

This clonotype was observed many times. This chain joins TRBV7-3 and TRBJ1-3; a possible D gene is TRBD1 (5 bases). The CDR3 length is 16 residues. Deletions cut 5 bases from V and 1 base from J, with 15 bases between. CDR1 and CDR2 (germline): SGHTA, FQGTGA. CDR3 residues: CASSDISGGSGNTIYF. The CDR3 region has the DNA TGTGCCAGCAGCGACATCAGCGGGGGATCTGGAAACACCATATATTTT.

This clonotype was recorded many times. V usage is TRBV7-9 and J usage is TRBJ1-4; D unclear. Per germline, CDR1 SEHNR and CDR2 FQNEAQ (reference sequence). Trimming took 7 bases from V and 0 from J, leaving 3 bases between them. The length of the CDR3 is 12 residues. In DNA form, the CDR3 reads TGTGCCAGCACTGCAACTAATGAAAAACTGTTTTTT. Encoded protein: CASTATNEKLFF. Supplemented by reference TRBV7-9 and TRBJ1-4, the full variable domain reads DTGVSQNPRHKITKRGQNVTFRCDPISEHNRLYWYRQTLGQGPEFLTYFQNEAQLEKSRLLSDRFSAERPKGSFSTLEIQRTEQGDSAMYLCASTATNEKLFFGSGTQLSVL.

There are many counts of this clonotype. Its ends do not fully match the called genes, so a read error is possible. The chain links TRBV9 to TRBJ2-3; 11 bases align to TRBD2. The CDR3 length is 17 residues. Germline assignment: CDR1 SGDLS and CDR2 YYNGEE. The CDR3 is CASSVGLAGGGADAQYF. The CDR3, as DNA: TGTGCCAGCAGCGTAGGCCTAGCGGGAGGAGGCGCAGATGCGCAGTATTTT.

This clonotype was recorded many times. The genes are TRBV2 and TRBJ2-1; TRBD1 matches 8 bases. Trimming cost V 5 bases and J 15 bases; bases outside gene matches: 6. Germline CDR1 SNHLY, CDR2 FYNNEI. This CDR3 has 11 residues. Here the CDR3 DNA reads TGTGCCAGCAGTCAGGGACAGGACTCGTTCTTC. This encodes CASSQGQDSFF.

The V call is TRBV4-3, the J call TRBJ2-7; no definite D call. In germline, CDR1 is LGHNA, CDR2 YSLEER. The V gene lost 2 bases and the J gene lost 0 bases, with 11 bases spanning the gap. This CDR3 is built from 15 residues. CDR3 coding DNA: TGCGCCAGCAGCCAAATTATAGACGGCTCCTACGAGCAGTACGTC. Amino acids: CASSQIIDGSYEQYV.

The chain combines TRBV7-2 with TRBJ2-2; D ambiguous. The CDR3 totals 14 residues. The V and J ends lost 7 bases and 5 bases respectively, with 14 bases between them. Per the germline V gene, CDR1 is SGHTA and CDR2 is FQGNSA. CDR3 protein: CASTFNPATGELFF. CDR3 DNA: TGTGCCAGCACCTTTAATCCAGCGACCGGGGAGCTGTTTTTT.

Ten or more counts support this clonotype. This chain connects TRBV20-1 to TRBJ1-1; 10 nucleotides match TRBD1. V trimming: 6 bases; J trimming: 2 bases; junction bases outside the gene matches: 6. Germline V gene data show CDR1 as DFQATT and CDR2 as SNEGSKA (reference sequence). The CDR3 runs 14 residues. The CDR3 nucleotides are TGCAGTGCCCCGGGACAGGGGAAAAACACTGAAGCTTTCTTT. As protein: CSAPGQGKNTEAFF.

This clonotype has a count of ten or more. The chain uses TRBV5-4 and TRBJ2-4; D not resolved. Trimming pared 2 bases from V and 6 bases from J, leaving 9 bases between. There are 13 residues in the CDR3. In germline, CDR1 is SGHNT, CDR2 YYREEE (reference sequence). CDR3: CASSLQSINIQYF. The CDR3 DNA is TGTGCCAGCAGCTTACAGTCAATAAACATTCAGTACTTC.

This rearrangement joins TRBV6-5 to TRBJ2-4; tentative D call: TRBD1 (5 bases). The germline V gene has CDR1 MNHEY and CDR2 SVGAGI. V gave up 2 bases and J gave up 6 bases, with 11 bases separating them. This CDR3 spans 14 amino acids. The CDR3 sequence is CASSYTRQINIQYF. The CDR3 DNA sequence: TGTGCCAGCAGTTACACACGACAGATAAACATTCAGTACTTC.